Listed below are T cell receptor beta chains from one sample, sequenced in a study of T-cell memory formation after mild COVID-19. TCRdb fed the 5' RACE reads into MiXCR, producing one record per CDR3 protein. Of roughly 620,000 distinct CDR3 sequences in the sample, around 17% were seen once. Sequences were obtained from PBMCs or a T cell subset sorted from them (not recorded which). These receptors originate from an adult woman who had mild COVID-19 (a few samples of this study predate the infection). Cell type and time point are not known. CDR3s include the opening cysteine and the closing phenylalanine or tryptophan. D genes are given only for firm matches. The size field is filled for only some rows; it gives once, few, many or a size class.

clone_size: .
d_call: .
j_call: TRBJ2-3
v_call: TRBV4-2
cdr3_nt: TGTGCCAGCAGCCAAGATGGAACGGATGCAGATACGCAGTATTTT
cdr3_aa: CASSQDGTDADTQYF

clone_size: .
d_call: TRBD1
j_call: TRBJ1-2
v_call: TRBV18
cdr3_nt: TGTGCCAGCTCACCTATGACAGGGGCCTATGGCTACACCTTC
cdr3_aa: CASSPMTGAYGYTF

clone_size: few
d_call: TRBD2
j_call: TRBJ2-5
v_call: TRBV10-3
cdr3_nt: TGTGCCATCAGTGACGCGGCTAGCGGGAGGACTCGGGAGACCCAGTACTTC
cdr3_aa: CAISDAASGRTRETQYF

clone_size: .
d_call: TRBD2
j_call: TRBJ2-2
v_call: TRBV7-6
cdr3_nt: TGTGCCAGCAGCTTAGCGTGGGGGGACTACCCCGGGGAGCTGTTTTTT
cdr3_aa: CASSLAWGDYPGELFF

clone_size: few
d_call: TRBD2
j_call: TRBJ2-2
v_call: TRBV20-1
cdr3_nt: TGCAGTGCTAGAGATCCAGCGGGGGTAACCGGGGAGCTGTTTTTT
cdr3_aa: CSARDPAGVTGELFF

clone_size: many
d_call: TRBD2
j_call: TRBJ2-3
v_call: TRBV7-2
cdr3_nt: TGTGCCAGCAGCAAATACTCACTAGCGGGGAACACAGATACGCAGTATTTT
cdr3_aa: CASSKYSLAGNTDTQYF

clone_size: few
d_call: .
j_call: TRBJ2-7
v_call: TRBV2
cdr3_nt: TGTGCCAGCAGTGAGGCGGTACGGGCCTACGATGAGCAGTACTTC
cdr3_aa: CASSEAVRAYDEQYF

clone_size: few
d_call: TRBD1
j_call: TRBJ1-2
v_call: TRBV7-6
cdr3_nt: TGTGCCAGCAGCTACGGACAGGACTATGGCTACACCTTC
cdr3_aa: CASSYGQDYGYTF

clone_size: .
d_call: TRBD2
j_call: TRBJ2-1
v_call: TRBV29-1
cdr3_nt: TGCAGCGCATTAGCGGGGGAGAAGGGTGAGCAGTTCTTC
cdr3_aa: CSALAGEKGEQFF

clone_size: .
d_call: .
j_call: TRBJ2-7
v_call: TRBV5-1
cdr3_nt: TGCGCCAGCAGCCCCGGTTTAGGGGTGACCTCCTACGAGCAGTACTTC
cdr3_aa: CASSPGLGVTSYEQYF

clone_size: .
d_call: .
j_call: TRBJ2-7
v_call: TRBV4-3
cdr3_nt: TGCGCCAGCAGCCAAGATCATGAGGGGTACGAGCAGTACTTC
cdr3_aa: CASSQDHEGYEQYF

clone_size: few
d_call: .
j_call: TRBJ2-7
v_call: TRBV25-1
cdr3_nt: TGTGCCAGCAGCTGGGGTAACTACGAGCAGTACTTC
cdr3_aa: CASSWGNYEQYF

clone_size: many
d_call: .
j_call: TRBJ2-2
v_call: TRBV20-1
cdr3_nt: TGCAGTGCTAGAGACGAGTACACCGGGGAGCTGTTTTTT
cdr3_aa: CSARDEYTGELFF

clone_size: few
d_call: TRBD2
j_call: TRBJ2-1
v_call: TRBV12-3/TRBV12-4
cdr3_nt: TGTGCCAGCAGTTTGGGACTAGCGCGAAATTCCTACAATGAGCAGTTCTTC
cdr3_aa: CASSLGLARNSYNEQFF

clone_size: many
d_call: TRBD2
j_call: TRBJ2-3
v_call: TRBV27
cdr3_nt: TGTGCCAGCAGTTCCCTACTAGCGGGGGGAGCAGATACGCAGTATTTT
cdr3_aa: CASSSLLAGGADTQYF

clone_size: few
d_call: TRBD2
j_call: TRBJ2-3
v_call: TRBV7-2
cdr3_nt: TGTGCCAGCAGCCCGGTGGGGACTACCCTCCGCACAGATACGCAGTATTTT
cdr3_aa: CASSPVGTTLRTDTQYF

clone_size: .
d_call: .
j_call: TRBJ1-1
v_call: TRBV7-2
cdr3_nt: TGTGCCAGCAGCTTTCTGCCGCAGAACACTGAAGCTTTCTTT
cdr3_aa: CASSFLPQNTEAFF

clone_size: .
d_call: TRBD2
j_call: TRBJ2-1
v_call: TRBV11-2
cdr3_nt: TGTGCCAGCAGCCCAGGACTAGCGGGAACCTACAATGAGCAGTTCTTC
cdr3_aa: CASSPGLAGTYNEQFF

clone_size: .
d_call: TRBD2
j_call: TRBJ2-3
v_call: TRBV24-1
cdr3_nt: TGTGCCACCAGTGACTTGACTAGCGGAGAGTCCTCTCCCCAGTCCGCGCAGTATTTT
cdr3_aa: CATSDLTSGESSPQSAQYF

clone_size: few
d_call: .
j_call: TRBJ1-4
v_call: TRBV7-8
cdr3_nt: TGTGCCAGCAGCAAATTTACAGGGGAAAAACTGTTTTTT
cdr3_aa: CASSKFTGEKLFF

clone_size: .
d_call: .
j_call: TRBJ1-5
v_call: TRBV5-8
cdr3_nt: TGTGCCAGCAGCTCATTTTTGACCAGCGGCAATCAGCCCCAGCATTTT
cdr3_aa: CASSSFLTSGNQPQHF

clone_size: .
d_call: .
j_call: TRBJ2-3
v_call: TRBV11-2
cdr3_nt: TGTGCCACCCGACCGGGACAGGGACGGCGGGGGGATTGCACAGATACGCAGTATTTT
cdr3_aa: CATRPGQGRRGDCTDTQYF

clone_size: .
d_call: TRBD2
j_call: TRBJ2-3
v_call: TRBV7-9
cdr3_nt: TGTGCCAGCAGCCACGTGGTGCTAGCGGGGAAGACTAGCACAGATACGCAGTATTTT
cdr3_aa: CASSHVVLAGKTSTDTQYF